This TCR beta chain came from a study of identical twins. TCRdb re-called the 5' RACE reads through MiXCR, storing one row per CDR3 protein. Of nearly 650,000 distinct CDR3 sequences in the sample, roughly 6.6% were seen once. This clonotype was recorded a few times. CDR1 and CDR2 from the germline V gene are MGHRA and YSYEKL. The CDR3 spans 14 residues. Trimming removed 3 bases at V and 3 bases at J, with 8 bases between. These same data were also listed under a study on yellow fever vaccine responses in identical twins.

The sequence came from a woman in her late teens or twenties in good health. This chain joins TRBV4-1 and TRBJ2-2; no firm D call. Material: PBMCs. The CDR3 spells CASSHSAHTGELFF. The CDR3, as DNA: TGCGCCAGCAGCCATAGTGCACACACCGGGGAGCTGTTTTTT.